These 2 T cell receptor beta chains were sequenced from one sample in a study of T-cell memory formation after mild COVID-19. MiXCR was run by TCRdb on the 5' RACE reads, yielding one entry per CDR3 protein. Of 350,000 to 500,000 distinct CDR3 sequences listed, roughly a quarter were seen once; the top ten hold less than 15%. Specimen: PBMCs or a T cell subset sorted from them (not recorded which). The receptors come from an adult woman who had mild COVID-19 (a few samples of this study predate the infection). Cell type and time point are not known.

V gene TRBV6-1 combines with J gene TRBJ2-7; 7 bases fit TRBD1. Per germline, CDR1 MNHNS and CDR2 SASEGT. Trimming removed 8 bases from V and 0 bases from J; junction bases left unmatched: 7. The CDR3 is made up of 14 amino acids. The chain's CDR3 is CASGPDRSSYEQYF. Here the CDR3 DNA reads TGTGCCAGCGGGCCGGACAGGAGCTCCTACGAGCAGTACTTC.

The genes are TRBV29-1 and TRBJ2-1; D unclear. The CDR3 has 18 residues. Trimming left V 7 bases short and J 0 bases short, with 25 bases between. Germline lookup yields CDR1 SQVTM and CDR2 ANQGSEA. The CDR3, as DNA: TGCAGCGGGGCTTGGTCTAGTTTCGTTTCGAGCTCCTACAATGAGCAGTTCTTC. It yields the protein CSGAWSSFVSSSYNEQFF.